A selection of T cell receptor beta chains follows, all from one sample in a study of identical twins. Via MiXCR, TCRdb re-called the 5' RACE reads, giving one row per CDR3 protein. The table shows 400,000 to 500,000 distinct CDR3 sequences, with around 15% occurring only once. A further study also used this sample, focusing on yellow fever vaccine responses in identical twins.

The sequencing input was CD4+ T cells sorted from blood. These receptors were taken from a woman younger than 30 in good health. The CDR3 runs from the conserved cysteine through the conserved F or W. Not every row has a clone size; where given, it reads once, few, many or a size class.

few	TRBV5-6	CASSFITGGRADTQYF
NA	TRBV3-1	CASSRGQSTYEQYF
many	TRBV7-9	CASSLILLNEQFF
NA	TRBV18	CASSPPGPTSQVLDEQYF
many	TRBV4-1	CASSAGNGYNEQFF
NA	TRBV5-1	CASSLAASGNEQFF
NA	TRBV7-2	CASSLGQGITEAFF
NA	TRBV4-1	CASSQVRVSSGANVLTF
few	TRBV5-4	CASSLAYRGGNWNTGELFF
NA	TRBV5-1	CASSSEGTGEQYF
NA	TRBV5-6	CASSLSGSSYNSPLHF
NA	TRBV12-3/TRBV12-4	CASSLYRNYEQYF
NA	TRBV10-3	CAISESWTGRGDTQYF
NA	TRBV10-3	CAISEVGIFYNEQFF
few	TRBV3-1	CASSQPLGPSYEQYF
NA	TRBV10-3	CAISESMGPQETQYF
few	TRBV4-3	CASSQDHLRGGTDTQYF
few	TRBV7-9	CASQGREKLFF
many	TRBV5-6	CASSLVSGEAFF
NA	TRBV20-1	CSARDKAKTREPYEQYF
few	TRBV7-2	CASSLVGTTYNEQFF
few	TRBV5-1	CASSSGGSANYGYTF
NA	TRBV12-2	CASRPPEGQGQPQYF
few	TRBV7-9	CASSRQNTGELFF
NA	TRBV18	CASSPPGRYNEQFF
few	TRBV10-2	CASRKTGTDDQYF
few	TRBV19	CASSIAAAGAGELFF
many	TRBV30	CAQGWVNGAFF
few	TRBV7-9	CASSHAGEYEQYF
NA	TRBV7-8	CASSLEGLAGSVDTQYF
NA	TRBV7-2	CASSLVRFTDTQYF
NA	TRBV4-1	CASEPGLAGLLGETQYF
few	TRBV13	CASSTRSGGVSYNEQFF
many	TRBV10-3	CAISEGQQGITGELFF
many	TRBV5-6	CASSDQMTRTTDTQYF
few	TRBV20-1	CSAMGGGPGKQFF
NA	TRBV24-1	CATSDAKTITQYF
NA	TRBV11-2	CASSFRQGAYYEQYF
NA	TRBV3-1	CASSQRGEDTQYF
few	TRBV7-3	CASSLNPGAAGELFF
NA	TRBV28	CASISVSYNEQFF
NA	TRBV28	CASSSGTGFWNTEAFF
NA	TRBV11-2	CASSPRTGNHNEQFF
NA	TRBV10-3	CAISEPRQGQDIQYF
NA	TRBV4-3	CASSQDLAGGGVSTDTQYF
NA	TRBV24-1	CATSDGGLNEQFF
many	TRBV5-1	CASAGRGRNNTPYNEQFF
few	TRBV4-3	CASSQSGQVNTEAFF
few	TRBV12-3/TRBV12-4	CASSLYRALVTGELFF
few	TRBV27	CASSLNSFAGGVVNEQFF
NA	TRBV10-3	CAISGPAITDTQYF
few	TRBV11-2	CASSPQLWAPTEQYF
NA	TRBV7-9	CASSSSSGSIYNEQFF
NA	TRBV20-1	CSARDYNSPLHF
many	TRBV20-1	CSARPYRGGLSSYNEQFF
NA	TRBV3-1	CASSHRDGSYEQYF
NA	TRBV5-1	CASSPDSGSNQPQHF
many	TRBV29-1	CSVVAGAGSYEQYF